These 7 T cell receptor beta chains came from one sample sequenced in a study of blood T cell repertoires in COVID-19. Produced via immunoSEQ multiplex PCR; TCRdb's table is partial and in-frame only. This table holds a few hundred thousand clones, about 90% found once. Sequenced sample: PBMCs or T cells enriched from blood (not recorded which). The receptors come from a woman in her forties who had been exposed to COVID-19.

The gene calls are TRBV10-3 and TRBJ1-1; TRBD1 matches 7 bases. After removal of 2 bases from V and 5 bases from J, the junction contained 5 bases not matched to a gene. Germline loops: CDR1 ENHRY, CDR2 SYGVKD. The CDR3 runs 14 residues. The chain's CDR3 is CAISETTGATEAFF. The CDR3 bases are TGTGCCATCAGTGAGACCACAGGGGCGACTGAAGCTTTCTTT.

This chain links TRBV10-3 with TRBJ2-1, with 10 bases aligning to TRBD2. With V trimmed by 10 bases and J by 2 bases, 5 bases remained unmatched. The CDR3 covers 14 residues. Germline assignment: CDR1 ENHRY and CDR2 SYGVKD. This chain's CDR3 is CATRTSGTYNEQFF. The CDR3 bases are TGTGCCACCAGGACTAGCGGTACCTACAATGAGCAGTTCTTC.

The rearrangement links TRBV28 to TRBJ2-5, with 16 nucleotides matching TRBD2. V was pared by 4 bases and J by 5 bases, with 10 bases of the junction left unmatched. This CDR3 has 18 residues. Germline CDR1 and CDR2: MDHEN and SYDVKM. The CDR3 coding sequence is TGTGCCAGCAGTTCCCAATATGGGACTAGCGGGGGGGAGGAGACCCAGTACTTC. This codes for CASSSQYGTSGGEETQYF.

This rearrangement joins TRBV7-9 to TRBJ2-3; a weak D match, TRBD2 (6 bases). The CDR3 has 14 residues. Germline CDR1 and CDR2: SEHNR and FQNEAQ (reference sequence). Trimming pared 5 bases from V and 6 bases from J, leaving 15 bases between. CDR3 loop: CASSGGGSGDTQYF. The CDR3 DNA sequence: TGTGCCAGCAGCGGTGGAGGGTCTGGGGATACGCAGTATTTT. The full variable domain, in which reference TRBV7-9 and TRBJ2-3 provide the parts outside the CDR3, is DTGVSQNPRHKITKRGQNVTFRCDPISEHNRLYWYRQTLGQGPEFLTYFQNEAQLEKSRLLSDRFSAERPKGSFSTLEIQRTEQGDSAMYLCASSGGGSGDTQYFGPGTRLTVL.

V usage is TRBV6-2 or TRBV6-3 and J usage is TRBJ2-6; possible D gene TRBD1, 5 bases. The CDR3 contains 15 residues. CDR1 MNHEY and CDR2 SVGEGT come from the germline V gene. Trimming cost V 6 bases and J 0 bases, with 9 bases left between them. CDR3 residues: CASSRTNSGANVLTF. The CDR3 DNA reads TGTGCCAGCAGCCGGACAAACTCTGGGGCCAACGTCCTGACTTTC.

This clone appeared once. In nucleotides, the CDR3 is TGCGCCAGCAGCCAAGAGGGGGGGGCGTCTCCTAACTATGGCTACACCTTC. Translated: CASSQEGGASPNYGYTF. The chain has TRBV4-1 and TRBJ1-2; a weak D match, TRBD1 (6 bases). CDR3 size: 17 residues. Germline lookup yields CDR1 MGHRA and CDR2 YSYEKL. Trimming stripped 0 bases from V and 0 bases from J, with 14 bases between.

The chain links TRBV20-1 to TRBJ2-1; 12 bases map to TRBD2. The germline V gene has CDR1 DFQATT and CDR2 SNEGSKA (reference sequence). This CDR3 comprises 15 residues. V lost 3 bases, J lost 7 bases, and 7 bases stayed unmatched. The CDR3 DNA sequence: TGCAGTGCTAGTCTGACTAGCGGGAGACGGAATGAGCAGTTCTTC. Translation: CSASLTSGRRNEQFF.